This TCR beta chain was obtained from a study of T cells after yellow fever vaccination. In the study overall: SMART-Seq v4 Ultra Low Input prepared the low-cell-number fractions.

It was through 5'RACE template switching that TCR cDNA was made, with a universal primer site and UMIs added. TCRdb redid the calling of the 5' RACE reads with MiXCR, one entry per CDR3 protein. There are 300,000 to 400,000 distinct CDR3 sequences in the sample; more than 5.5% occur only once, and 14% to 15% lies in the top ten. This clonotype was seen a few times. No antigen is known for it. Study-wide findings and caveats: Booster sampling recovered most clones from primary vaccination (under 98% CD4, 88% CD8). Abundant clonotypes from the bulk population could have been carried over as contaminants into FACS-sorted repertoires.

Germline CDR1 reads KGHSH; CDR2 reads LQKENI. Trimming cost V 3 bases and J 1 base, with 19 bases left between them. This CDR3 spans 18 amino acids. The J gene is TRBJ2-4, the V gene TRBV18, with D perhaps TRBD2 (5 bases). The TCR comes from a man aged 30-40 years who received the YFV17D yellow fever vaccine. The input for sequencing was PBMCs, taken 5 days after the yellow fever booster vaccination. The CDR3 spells CASSPRTDPSGAKNIQYF. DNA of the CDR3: TGTGCCAGCTCACCGCGTACAGACCCCTCGGGGGCCAAAAACATTCAGTACTTC.